This is a list of T cell receptor beta chains from one sample in a study of T-cell memory formation after mild COVID-19. TCRdb ran MiXCR on the 5' RACE reads and lists one entry per CDR3 protein. The data contain around 53,000 distinct CDR3 sequences, 9% to 15% of them singletons. Specimen: PBMCs or a T cell subset sorted from them (not recorded which). All receptors derive from a man aged 18-30 years who had mild COVID-19 (a few samples of this study predate the infection). Cell type and time point are not known. The CDR3 runs from the conserved cysteine through the conserved F or W. Each record gives: D gene, V gene, clone size, J gene, CDR3 DNA, CDR3 protein. The D gene is left open where the match is weak. Rows give clone size only sometimes, using once, few, many, or a class for an expanded clone.

.,TRBV7-2,few,TRBJ2-7,TGTGCCAGCAGCCAAAGGGGCGGTGGCAGGTCCTACGAGCAGTACTTC,CASSQRGGGRSYEQYF
.,TRBV12-3/TRBV12-4,many,TRBJ1-2,TGTGCCAGCAGTTTTCTCTCTACGTGGCAGGGAGATGGCTACACCTTC,CASSFLSTWQGDGYTF
TRBD1,TRBV7-3,many,TRBJ2-3,TGTGCCAGCAGCGAACCGTTGGGACAGGGGAAAGATACGCAGTATTTT,CASSEPLGQGKDTQYF
.,TRBV5-1,medium-sized,TRBJ2-2,TGCGCCAGCAGCTTCTCGCAGGGCGGCGGGGAGCTGTTTTTT,CASSFSQGGGELFF
TRBD1,TRBV6-5,.,TRBJ1-1,TGTGCCAGCAGGCCGGGACAGGGGGTTAGTGAAGCTTTCTTT,CASRPGQGVSEAFF
.,TRBV25-1,few,TRBJ2-3,TGTGCCAGCAGTCTCGACGGTGGAGATACGCAGTATTTT,CASSLDGGDTQYF
TRBD2,TRBV2,many,TRBJ2-1,TGTGCCAGCAGACTAGCGGACTCCTACAATGAGCAGTTCTTC,CASRLADSYNEQFF
.,TRBV20-1,many,TRBJ2-5,TGCAGTGCTAGAGATTCTGCTTCGCGCGATTGGGAGACCCAGTACTTC,CSARDSASRDWETQYF
.,TRBV20-1,many,TRBJ2-2,TGCAGTGCCCCCGTCGCAGGGGGGGGCCTGTATAACACCGGGGAGCTGTTTTTT,CSAPVAGGGLYNTGELFF
.,TRBV9,few,TRBJ2-2,TGTGCCAGCAGCGTATTTGGTTCCGGCGGGGAGCTGTTTTTT,CASSVFGSGGELFF
.,TRBV5-1,.,TRBJ2-1,TGCGCCAGCAGCACCGCCGGGACAATCGATGAGCAGTTCTTC,CASSTAGTIDEQFF
.,TRBV10-2,many,TRBJ2-5,TGCGCCAGCAGTTCCGACAGTAGGGAGACCCAGTACTTC,CASSSDSRETQYF
.,TRBV30,.,TRBJ1-2,TGTGCCTGGAGGGAAAGGGGCTACACCTTC,CAWRERGYTF
TRBD2,TRBV24-1,many,TRBJ2-3,TGTGCCACCAGTGCAGGACTAGCGGGGGGCTCCTACACAGATACGCAGTATTTT,CATSAGLAGGSYTDTQYF
.,TRBV14,.,TRBJ2-7,TGTGCCAGCAGCCAGTTGGGAAATTACGAGCAGTACTTC,CASSQLGNYEQYF
.,TRBV6-2/TRBV6-3,.,TRBJ2-1,TGTGCCAGCAGCAACAGGGTGGGTGAGCAGTTCTTC,CASSNRVGEQFF
.,TRBV5-1,.,TRBJ1-1,TGCGCCAGCAGCTTGGGAGAGAACACTGAAGCTTTCTTT,CASSLGENTEAFF
TRBD2,TRBV6-5,.,TRBJ2-2,TGTGCCAGCAGTTACGAGGCGGGGGGGCGGACCGGGGAGCTGTTTTTT,CASSYEAGGRTGELFF
.,TRBV6-5,.,TRBJ1-1,TGTGCCAGCCGATGGGCAGGCAACACTGAAGCTTTCTTT,CASRWAGNTEAFF
.,TRBV7-6,.,TRBJ2-3,TGTGCCAGCAGCGAGCGGGTGAGCACAGATACGCAGTATTTT,CASSERVSTDTQYF
.,TRBV6-2/TRBV6-3,few,TRBJ2-5,TGTGCCAGCAGTCGCGACCAAGGGGAGACCCAGTACTTC,CASSRDQGETQYF
.,TRBV12-3/TRBV12-4,many,TRBJ2-4,TGTGCCAGCAGACCCCGGGCGGCTAAAAACATTCAGTACTTC,CASRPRAAKNIQYF
.,TRBV7-2,.,TRBJ2-7,TGTGCCAGCAGCTTAGGTCGGGGACCCTACGAGCAGTACTTC,CASSLGRGPYEQYF
.,TRBV5-1,many,TRBJ2-1,TGCGCCAGCAGCTCGCCACAGGAGAATCGTATTGAGCAGTTCTTC,CASSSPQENRIEQFF
TRBD1,TRBV7-9,.,TRBJ1-6,TGTGCCAGCAGCGCCCGGGACAGGGGTTTGAATTCACCCCTCCACTTT,CASSARDRGLNSPLHF
TRBD2,TRBV7-3,few,TRBJ2-1,TGTGCCAGCAGCTTACTAGCGGCGAGCAATGAGCAGTTCTTC,CASSLLAASNEQFF
.,TRBV20-1,many,TRBJ2-3,TGCAGTGCTGAAAGGTCCACAGATACGCAGTATTTT,CSAERSTDTQYF
.,TRBV7-2,.,TRBJ2-5,TGTGCCAGCAGCTCAGGGCCCCGGGAGACCCAGTACTTC,CASSSGPRETQYF
.,TRBV7-9,few,TRBJ1-1,TGTGCCAGCAGCAGCTTCGAAACGGGAAACACTGAAGCTTTCTTT,CASSSFETGNTEAFF
.,TRBV12-3/TRBV12-4,.,TRBJ1-1,TGTGCCAGCAGTTTCAGTCCGAACACTGAAGCTTTCTTT,CASSFSPNTEAFF
TRBD1,TRBV3-1,.,TRBJ1-5,TGTGCCAGCAGCCAGTCCGGGACAGGGGTTTTTCAGCCCCAGCATTTT,CASSQSGTGVFQPQHF
.,TRBV6-5,.,TRBJ2-7,TGTGCCAGCAGTTACGGTGTCGCGGGTCAGGGTTTTCGGAAGCAGTACTTC,CASSYGVAGQGFRKQYF
.,TRBV11-2,.,TRBJ2-3,TGTGCCAGCAGCCCCACCGGGGGCCGTCCCAGCACAGATACGCAGTATTTT,CASSPTGGRPSTDTQYF
TRBD2,TRBV5-1,.,TRBJ2-5,TGCGCCAGCAATAGCGGGGGCCCCGTGGTACACTTC,CASNSGGPVVHF
TRBD2,TRBV4-3,few,TRBJ2-3,TGCGCCAGCAGCCCGGGACTAGCGGACCGCACAGATACGCAGTATTTT,CASSPGLADRTDTQYF
.,TRBV12-3/TRBV12-4,.,TRBJ1-2,TGTGCCAGCAGTTACGGGGAGGCCTATGGCTACACCTTC,CASSYGEAYGYTF
TRBD1,TRBV5-4,.,TRBJ1-4,TGTGCCAGCAGCTGGAAAGGGGGCCCCGGCCAAAAACTGTTTTTT,CASSWKGGPGQKLFF
.,TRBV11-2,.,TRBJ2-5,TGTGCCAGCAGCCGCCAGGGGTATGGGGTATCGGAGACCCAGTACTTC,CASSRQGYGVSETQYF
TRBD1,TRBV15,.,TRBJ1-2,TGTGCCACCAGCGGACAGGGGGCCGGTTCCGTCTATGGCTACACCTTC,CATSGQGAGSVYGYTF
TRBD1,TRBV6-5,.,TRBJ1-1,TGTGCCAGCAGCCGGACAGGGGGCCTGAACACTGAAGCTTTCTTT,CASSRTGGLNTEAFF
.,TRBV30,.,TRBJ2-6,TGTGCCTGGAGCCCGACCTTACTGTTCTCTGGGGCCAACGTCCTGACTTTC,CAWSPTLLFSGANVLTF
TRBD2,TRBV20-1,many,TRBJ2-1,TGCAGTGCCACGCAGGGACTAGGAGCTGAGCAGTTCTTC,CSATQGLGAEQFF
.,TRBV20-1,few,TRBJ1-4,TGCAGTGCTAGAGATCAGGGCATGAGCGAAAAACTGTTTTTT,CSARDQGMSEKLFF
.,TRBV7-2,many,TRBJ1-5,TGTGCCAGCAGCTTGGCCGGCTTGACAAATCAGCCCCAGCATTTT,CASSLAGLTNQPQHF
.,TRBV5-6,.,TRBJ2-5,TGTGCCAGCAGCTTGGCCGGGGTCTCGGAGACCCAGTACTTC,CASSLAGVSETQYF
.,TRBV5-1,few,TRBJ1-1,TGCGCCAGCAGCCCGATTATGGGGGGGAACACTGAAGCTTTCTTT,CASSPIMGGNTEAFF
.,TRBV7-9,many,TRBJ2-5,TGTGCCAGCAGCTGGTCCTCAGGGGCGGAGACCCAGTACTTC,CASSWSSGAETQYF
.,TRBV9,.,TRBJ1-6,TGTGCCAGCAGCGTAGTGTGGGATTCACCCCTCCACTTT,CASSVVWDSPLHF
.,TRBV20-1,many,TRBJ2-5,TGCAGTGCCTTTATCCGGGGAGGAGAGACCCAGTACTTC,CSAFIRGGETQYF
.,TRBV5-1,many,TRBJ2-3,TGCGCCAGCAGCTTGGGGGCCCGCGATACGCAGTATTTT,CASSLGARDTQYF
.,TRBV20-1,few,TRBJ1-2,TGCAGTACTTTACGACAGGCGCCCTATGGCTACACCTTC,CSTLRQAPYGYTF
TRBD1,TRBV7-9,few,TRBJ2-5,TGTGCCAGCAGCCGCCCCCAGGGGGCGGAGACCCAGTACTTC,CASSRPQGAETQYF
TRBD1,TRBV7-9,.,TRBJ2-5,TGTGCCAGCACACCGGGACAGGGCTTTGTTCGGCGGGAGACCCAGTACTTC,CASTPGQGFVRRETQYF
.,TRBV7-2,few,TRBJ1-1,TGTGCCAGCAGCGACAGGACTGGTAAAGCTTTCTTT,CASSDRTGKAFF
.,TRBV30,.,TRBJ2-1,TGTGCCTGGAGTTCTAGGAATGAGCAGTTCTTC,CAWSSRNEQFF
TRBD1,TRBV15,.,TRBJ1-1,TGTGCCACCAGCAGAGGAAGACAGGGAGTGAACACTGAAGCTTTCTTT,CATSRGRQGVNTEAFF
.,TRBV4-3,.,TRBJ1-2,TGCGCCAGCAGCCAGAAGGCGGGAGATGGCTACACCTTC,CASSQKAGDGYTF
TRBD2,TRBV5-1,.,TRBJ2-3,TGCGCCAGCGGGCAGAGCGGGGGCACAGATACGCAGTATTTT,CASGQSGGTDTQYF
TRBD1,TRBV20-1,few,TRBJ2-5,TGCAGTGCTAGCAGGACAGGGGGTGGGGAGACCCAGTACTTC,CSASRTGGGETQYF
.,TRBV7-2,few,TRBJ2-1,TGTGCCAGCAGCTTAGGTCGGGGGGCGCATGAGCAGTTCTTC,CASSLGRGAHEQFF